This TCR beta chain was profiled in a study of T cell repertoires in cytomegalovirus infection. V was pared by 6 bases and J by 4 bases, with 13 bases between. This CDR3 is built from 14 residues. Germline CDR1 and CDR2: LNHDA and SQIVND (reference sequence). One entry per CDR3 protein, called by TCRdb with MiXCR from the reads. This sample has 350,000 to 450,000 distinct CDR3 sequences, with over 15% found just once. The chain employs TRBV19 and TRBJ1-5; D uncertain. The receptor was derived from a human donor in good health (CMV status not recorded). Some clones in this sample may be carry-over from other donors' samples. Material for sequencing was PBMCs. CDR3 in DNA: TGTGCCAGTAGCTTTGTTCAGAGTAATCAGCCCCAGCATTTT. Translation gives CASSFVQSNQPQHF.